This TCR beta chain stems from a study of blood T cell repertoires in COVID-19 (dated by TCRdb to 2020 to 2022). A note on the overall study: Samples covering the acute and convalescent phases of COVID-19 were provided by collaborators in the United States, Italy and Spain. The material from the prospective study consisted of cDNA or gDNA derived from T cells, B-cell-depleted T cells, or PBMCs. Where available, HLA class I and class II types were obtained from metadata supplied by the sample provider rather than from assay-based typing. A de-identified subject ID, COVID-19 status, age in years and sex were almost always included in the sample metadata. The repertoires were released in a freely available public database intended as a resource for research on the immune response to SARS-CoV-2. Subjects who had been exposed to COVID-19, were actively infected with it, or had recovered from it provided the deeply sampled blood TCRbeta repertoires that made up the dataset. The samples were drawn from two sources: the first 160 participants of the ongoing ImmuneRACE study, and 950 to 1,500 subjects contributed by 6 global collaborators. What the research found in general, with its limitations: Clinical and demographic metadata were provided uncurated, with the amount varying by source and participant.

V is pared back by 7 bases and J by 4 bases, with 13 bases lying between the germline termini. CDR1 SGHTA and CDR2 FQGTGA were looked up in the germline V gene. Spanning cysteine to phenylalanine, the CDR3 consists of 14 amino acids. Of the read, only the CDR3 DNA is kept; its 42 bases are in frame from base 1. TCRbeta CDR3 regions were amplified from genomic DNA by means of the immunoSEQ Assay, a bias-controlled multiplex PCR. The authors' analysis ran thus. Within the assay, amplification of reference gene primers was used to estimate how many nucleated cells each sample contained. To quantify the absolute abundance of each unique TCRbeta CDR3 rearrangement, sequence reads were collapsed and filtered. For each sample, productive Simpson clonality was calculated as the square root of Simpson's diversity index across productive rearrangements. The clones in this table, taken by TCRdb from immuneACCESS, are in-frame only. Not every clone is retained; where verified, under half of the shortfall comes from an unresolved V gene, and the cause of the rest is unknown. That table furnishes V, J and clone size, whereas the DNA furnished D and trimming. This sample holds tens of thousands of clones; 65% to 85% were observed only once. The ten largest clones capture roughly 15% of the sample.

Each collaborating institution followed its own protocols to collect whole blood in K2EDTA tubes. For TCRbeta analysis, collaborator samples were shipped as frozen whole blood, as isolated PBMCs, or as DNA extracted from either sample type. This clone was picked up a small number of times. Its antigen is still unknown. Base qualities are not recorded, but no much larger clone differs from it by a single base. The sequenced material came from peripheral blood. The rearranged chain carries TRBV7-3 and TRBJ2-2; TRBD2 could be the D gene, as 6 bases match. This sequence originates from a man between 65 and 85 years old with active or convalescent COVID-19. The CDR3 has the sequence CASKGGGSTGELFF. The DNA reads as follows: TGTGCCAGCAAAGGTGGGGGGTCCACCGGGGAGCTGTTTTTT.